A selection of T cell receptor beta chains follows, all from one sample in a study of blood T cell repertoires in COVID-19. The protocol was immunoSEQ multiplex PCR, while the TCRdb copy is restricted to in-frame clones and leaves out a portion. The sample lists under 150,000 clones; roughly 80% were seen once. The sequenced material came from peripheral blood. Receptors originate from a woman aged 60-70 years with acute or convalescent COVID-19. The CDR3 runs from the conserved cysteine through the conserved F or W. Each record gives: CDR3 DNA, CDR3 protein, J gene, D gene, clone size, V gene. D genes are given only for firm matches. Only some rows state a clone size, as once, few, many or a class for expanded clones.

cdr3_nt: TGTGCCAGCAGCTTAGGGCTAGCGGAAAACATTCAGTACTTC
cdr3_aa: CASSLGLAENIQYF
j_call: TRBJ2-4
d_call: TRBD2
clone_size: -
v_call: TRBV11-2

cdr3_nt: TGTGCCATCAGCCTCGACAGGGGGCATAATTCACCCCTCCACTTT
cdr3_aa: CAISLDRGHNSPLHF
j_call: TRBJ1-6
d_call: TRBD1
clone_size: -
v_call: TRBV10-3

cdr3_nt: TGTGCCAGCCACAGGGCCACTAACTATGGCTACACCTTC
cdr3_aa: CASHRATNYGYTF
j_call: TRBJ1-2
d_call: -
clone_size: -
v_call: TRBV30

cdr3_nt: TGTGCCAGCAGCCCTTCTGGCCCGGTAGCGGGGGAGCAGTACTTC
cdr3_aa: CASSPSGPVAGEQYF
j_call: TRBJ2-7
d_call: TRBD2
clone_size: -
v_call: TRBV7-2

cdr3_nt: TGCAGCGTTGAGGCGGATCCAGTTGGGGCTTTCTTT
cdr3_aa: CSVEADPVGAFF
j_call: TRBJ1-1
d_call: -
clone_size: few
v_call: TRBV29-1

cdr3_nt: TGTGCCAGCAGCGTAGGTGGGCTTGCTAGCACAGATACGCAGTATTTT
cdr3_aa: CASSVGGLASTDTQYF
j_call: TRBJ2-3
d_call: -
clone_size: -
v_call: TRBV9

cdr3_nt: TGTGCCAGCAGCCGAGACCGGAGCTCCTACAATGAGCAGTTCTTC
cdr3_aa: CASSRDRSSYNEQFF
j_call: TRBJ2-1
d_call: -
clone_size: -
v_call: TRBV5-4

cdr3_nt: TGCAGTGCTAGTAAGGGGCACACGAACACTGAAGCTTTCTTT
cdr3_aa: CSASKGHTNTEAFF
j_call: TRBJ1-1
d_call: -
clone_size: once
v_call: TRBV20-1

cdr3_nt: TGTGCCAGCAGGAACCAGCGGCAAGAGACCCAGTACTTC
cdr3_aa: CASRNQRQETQYF
j_call: TRBJ2-5
d_call: -
clone_size: -
v_call: TRBV2

cdr3_nt: TGTGCCAGCAGCTTGGACACCATCCCTGGAAACACCATATATTTT
cdr3_aa: CASSLDTIPGNTIYF
j_call: TRBJ1-3
d_call: -
clone_size: -
v_call: TRBV5-4

cdr3_nt: TGTGCCAGCAGCTTACCCCAGGGGCGTTTTGGGAACACTGAAGCTTTCTTT
cdr3_aa: CASSLPQGRFGNTEAFF
j_call: TRBJ1-1
d_call: -
clone_size: once
v_call: TRBV5-4

cdr3_nt: TGCGCCAGCAGCTTGGCCCGGACTAGCGGCACAGATACGCAGTATTTT
cdr3_aa: CASSLARTSGTDTQYF
j_call: TRBJ2-3
d_call: TRBD2
clone_size: once
v_call: TRBV5-1

cdr3_nt: TGTGCCAGCAGCCCTCGAAGGGGGGGCTTGAACACTGAAGCTTTCTTT
cdr3_aa: CASSPRRGGLNTEAFF
j_call: TRBJ1-1
d_call: -
clone_size: -
v_call: TRBV7-2

cdr3_nt: TGTGCCAGCAGCTCCCAAGGACAGGTCACCTACGAGCAGTACTTC
cdr3_aa: CASSSQGQVTYEQYF
j_call: TRBJ2-7
d_call: TRBD1
clone_size: -
v_call: TRBV11-3

cdr3_nt: TGTGCCAGCAGCCTAGGGACTCAGCAGTTCTTC
cdr3_aa: CASSLGTQQFF
j_call: TRBJ2-1
d_call: -
clone_size: -
v_call: TRBV11-3

cdr3_nt: TGTGCCAGCAGCATCCTAGGGGGTAGCAATCAGCCCCAGCATTTT
cdr3_aa: CASSILGGSNQPQHF
j_call: TRBJ1-5
d_call: -
clone_size: -
v_call: TRBV28

cdr3_nt: TGTGCCAGCAGCTTGGGATCGTCGGGACTTACAAACATTCAGTACTTC
cdr3_aa: CASSLGSSGLTNIQYF
j_call: TRBJ2-4
d_call: -
clone_size: -
v_call: TRBV5-6

cdr3_nt: TGCGCCAGCAGCTCCCCCGCGGCCCAAGAGACCCAGTACTTC
cdr3_aa: CASSSPAAQETQYF
j_call: TRBJ2-5
d_call: -
clone_size: -
v_call: TRBV5-1

cdr3_nt: TGTGCCACCGTACAGGGGGCGGGAGTGAACACTGAAGCTTTCTTT
cdr3_aa: CATVQGAGVNTEAFF
j_call: TRBJ1-1
d_call: TRBD1
clone_size: few
v_call: TRBV28

cdr3_nt: TGTGCCTGGAGTGTACTGTTTGGGGGCGGCATTCAGTACTTC
cdr3_aa: CAWSVLFGGGIQYF
j_call: TRBJ2-4
d_call: -
clone_size: -
v_call: TRBV30

cdr3_nt: TGTGCCAGCAGATACCGGGGAGGTACCGGGGAGCTGTTTTTT
cdr3_aa: CASRYRGGTGELFF
j_call: TRBJ2-2
d_call: -
clone_size: -
v_call: TRBV6-5

cdr3_nt: TGTGCCAGTAGTATAAGGAGTACGGGTGACATTCAGTACTTC
cdr3_aa: CASSIRSTGDIQYF
j_call: TRBJ2-4
d_call: -
clone_size: -
v_call: TRBV19

cdr3_nt: TGTGCCAGCAATACGAGACTAGCGGGAGTAAATGAGCAGTTCTTC
cdr3_aa: CASNTRLAGVNEQFF
j_call: TRBJ2-1
d_call: TRBD2
clone_size: -
v_call: TRBV2

cdr3_nt: TGTGCCAGCAGTGTAAATGACAGGGCTATGCACACTGAAGCTTTCTTT
cdr3_aa: CASSVNDRAMHTEAFF
j_call: TRBJ1-1
d_call: TRBD1
clone_size: -
v_call: TRBV25-1

cdr3_nt: TGTGCCTGGGAAGCCATGCTTAATGGCTACACCTTC
cdr3_aa: CAWEAMLNGYTF
j_call: TRBJ1-2
d_call: -
clone_size: once
v_call: TRBV30

cdr3_nt: TGTGCCAGCAGCGTAGGGCCTGAGGACGAGCAGTACTTC
cdr3_aa: CASSVGPEDEQYF
j_call: TRBJ2-7
d_call: -
clone_size: many
v_call: TRBV9

cdr3_nt: TGTGCCAGCAGTTACTCACAGGGGACCCCTTCCTATGAAGCTTTCTTT
cdr3_aa: CASSYSQGTPSYEAFF
j_call: TRBJ1-1
d_call: TRBD1
clone_size: -
v_call: TRBV6-6

cdr3_nt: TGTGCCAGCAGCTTTGAGTCGGGGAGTATGAACACTGAAGCTTTCTTT
cdr3_aa: CASSFESGSMNTEAFF
j_call: TRBJ1-1
d_call: -
clone_size: -
v_call: TRBV7-8

cdr3_nt: TGCAGCGTGTACCGGGAAGGTGAGCAGTTCTTC
cdr3_aa: CSVYREGEQFF
j_call: TRBJ2-1
d_call: -
clone_size: -
v_call: TRBV29-1

cdr3_nt: TGTGCCAGCAGCGTTTCAAGCGGGTCCTACGAGCAGTACTTC
cdr3_aa: CASSVSSGSYEQYF
j_call: TRBJ2-7
d_call: -
clone_size: -
v_call: TRBV9

cdr3_nt: TGTGCCAGTAGTATAGCAGGGACTAGTGGCGAGCAGTTCTTC
cdr3_aa: CASSIAGTSGEQFF
j_call: TRBJ2-1
d_call: TRBD2
clone_size: -
v_call: TRBV19

cdr3_nt: TGTGCCAGCAGCCGCCAGGGACAGGGATCCTACGAGCAGTACTTC
cdr3_aa: CASSRQGQGSYEQYF
j_call: TRBJ2-7
d_call: TRBD1
clone_size: -
v_call: TRBV11-2

cdr3_nt: TGTGCCAGCAGGGCGGGGGGACCTAATGAAAAACTGTTTTTT
cdr3_aa: CASRAGGPNEKLFF
j_call: TRBJ1-4
d_call: -
clone_size: -
v_call: TRBV28

cdr3_nt: TGTGCCAGCAGTTTACCGCAGGGCAGCCGTCGCTATGGCTACACCTTC
cdr3_aa: CASSLPQGSRRYGYTF
j_call: TRBJ1-2
d_call: -
clone_size: -
v_call: TRBV28

cdr3_nt: TGTGCCAGCAGTCCTCCTTCCCGTAGCGGGAGAACCGAGACCCAGTACTTC
cdr3_aa: CASSPPSRSGRTETQYF
j_call: TRBJ2-5
d_call: TRBD2
clone_size: -
v_call: TRBV28

cdr3_nt: TGCGCCAGCAGCGGGCAATCGGGACTAGCGGCCGGGGAGCTGTTTTTT
cdr3_aa: CASSGQSGLAAGELFF
j_call: TRBJ2-2
d_call: TRBD2
clone_size: once
v_call: TRBV5-1

cdr3_nt: TGTGCCAGCAGCCGAAGATCCCGGACAGCCGCTAACTATGGCTACACCTTC
cdr3_aa: CASSRRSRTAANYGYTF
j_call: TRBJ1-2
d_call: -
clone_size: -
v_call: TRBV3-1/TRBV3-2

cdr3_nt: TGTGCCAGCAGCCCCTTAGGGACTAGCGGGGAAAACCACTACGAGCAGTACTTC
cdr3_aa: CASSPLGTSGENHYEQYF
j_call: TRBJ2-7
d_call: TRBD2
clone_size: few
v_call: TRBV3-1/TRBV3-2

cdr3_nt: TGTGCCAGCAGTCCTGGGGGGACAGGTTTATACAATGAGCAGTTCTTC
cdr3_aa: CASSPGGTGLYNEQFF
j_call: TRBJ2-1
d_call: TRBD1
clone_size: -
v_call: TRBV28

cdr3_nt: TGTGCCAGCTCACCAGGGGAGGGAAGTTACTACGAGCAGTACTTC
cdr3_aa: CASSPGEGSYYEQYF
j_call: TRBJ2-7
d_call: TRBD2
clone_size: -
v_call: TRBV18

cdr3_nt: TGCAGCGTTGTAAGGACAGGGTTCACTGAAGCTTTCTTT
cdr3_aa: CSVVRTGFTEAFF
j_call: TRBJ1-1
d_call: TRBD1
clone_size: -
v_call: TRBV29-1

cdr3_nt: TGTGCCAGCAGTCCCCCCTTGGGACAGACGGGGATGTCACCCCTCCACTTT
cdr3_aa: CASSPPLGQTGMSPLHF
j_call: TRBJ1-6
d_call: TRBD1
clone_size: -
v_call: TRBV27

cdr3_nt: TGTGCCAGCGCGTCGGTTAGCGGGGGATCCTACGAGCAGTACTTC
cdr3_aa: CASASVSGGSYEQYF
j_call: TRBJ2-7
d_call: TRBD2
clone_size: once
v_call: TRBV6-5

cdr3_nt: TGTGCCTGGAGTGTCGGCCCCGGGGGAAACACCATATATTTT
cdr3_aa: CAWSVGPGGNTIYF
j_call: TRBJ1-3
d_call: -
clone_size: once
v_call: TRBV30

cdr3_nt: TGCGCCAGCAGCTTGTTTGGCCTTCTCAGCGGCTACAATGAGCAGTTCTTC
cdr3_aa: CASSLFGLLSGYNEQFF
j_call: TRBJ2-1
d_call: -
clone_size: -
v_call: TRBV5-1

cdr3_nt: TGTGCCAGCGGGAACACAGGGGGCTTAAGTGAAGGCTACACCTTC
cdr3_aa: CASGNTGGLSEGYTF
j_call: TRBJ1-2
d_call: TRBD1
clone_size: -
v_call: TRBV6-5

cdr3_nt: TGTGCCAGCAGCTTCGCCGGAACTACAGGGCTCACTAATGAAAAACTGTTTTTT
cdr3_aa: CASSFAGTTGLTNEKLFF
j_call: TRBJ1-4
d_call: -
clone_size: -
v_call: TRBV11-3

cdr3_nt: TGTGCCAGCAGTACAGGGTCCGACACTGAAGCTTTCTTT
cdr3_aa: CASSTGSDTEAFF
j_call: TRBJ1-1
d_call: -
clone_size: -
v_call: TRBV7-3

cdr3_nt: TGTGCCAGCAGCTTAGAGGGGGCGACCTATGGCTACACCTTC
cdr3_aa: CASSLEGATYGYTF
j_call: TRBJ1-2
d_call: -
clone_size: few
v_call: TRBV11-2

cdr3_nt: TGTGCCAGCAGTCTCTCCGGTCTGGACAGAAACATTCAGTACTTC
cdr3_aa: CASSLSGLDRNIQYF
j_call: TRBJ2-4
d_call: -
clone_size: few
v_call: TRBV6-6

cdr3_nt: TGCGCCAGCAGCCGGGACAGCTATGGCTACACCTTC
cdr3_aa: CASSRDSYGYTF
j_call: TRBJ1-2
d_call: TRBD1
clone_size: once
v_call: TRBV5-1

cdr3_nt: TGCGCCAGCAGCTGGGGAAACAGGGAAACCGGGGAGCTGTTTTTT
cdr3_aa: CASSWGNRETGELFF
j_call: TRBJ2-2
d_call: -
clone_size: -
v_call: TRBV5-1